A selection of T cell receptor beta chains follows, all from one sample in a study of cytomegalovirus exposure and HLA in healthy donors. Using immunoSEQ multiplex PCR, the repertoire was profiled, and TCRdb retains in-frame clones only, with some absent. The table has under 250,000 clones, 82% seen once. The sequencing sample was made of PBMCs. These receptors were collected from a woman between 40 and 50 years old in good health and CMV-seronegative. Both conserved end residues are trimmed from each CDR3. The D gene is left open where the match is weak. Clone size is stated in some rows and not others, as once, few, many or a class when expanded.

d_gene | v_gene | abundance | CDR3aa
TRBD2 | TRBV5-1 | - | ASSPRTSANTGELF
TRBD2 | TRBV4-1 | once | ASSPTPGLAAQETQY
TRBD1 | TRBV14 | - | ASSQLGTGFYEQY
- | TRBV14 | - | ASSGDPRGTEAF
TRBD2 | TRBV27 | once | ASSFLAGGGTDTQY
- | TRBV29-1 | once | SVENRSHPYEQY
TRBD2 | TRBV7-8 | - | ASVRLAGGNNEQF
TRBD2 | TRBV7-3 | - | ASSLTSGRASEQF
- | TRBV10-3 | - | AIRTGTLNTEAF
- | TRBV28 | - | ASSFGQYYEQY
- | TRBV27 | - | ASSLILGGADTEAF
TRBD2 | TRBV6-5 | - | ASRGSGKNYEQY
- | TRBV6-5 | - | ASSPYRAIEQY
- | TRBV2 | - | ASSRVETQY
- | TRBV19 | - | ASSPGETSWFDIQY
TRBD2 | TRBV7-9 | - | ASSGSSGYSTDTQY
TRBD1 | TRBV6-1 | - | ASRRGRGTGELF
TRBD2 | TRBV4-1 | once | ASSQATSGNTGELF
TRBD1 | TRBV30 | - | AWSVGTGAREQY
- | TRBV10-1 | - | ASRTIPRRVRSDQPQH
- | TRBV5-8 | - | ASSFTGPNTEAF
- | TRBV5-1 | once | ASSLSGDYEQY
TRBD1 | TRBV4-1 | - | ASSLFPGQGAPYEQY
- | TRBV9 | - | ASLPGVGDYGYT
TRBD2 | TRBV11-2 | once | ASTETVGLAYEQY